Below are 7 T cell receptor beta chains sequenced from a single sample in a study of cytomegalovirus exposure and HLA in healthy donors. PCR employed 60 Vbeta and 13 Jbeta primers. Sequencing was performed with immunoSEQ multiplex PCR; in TCRdb, only in-frame clones are kept and a portion is missing. The sample consists of about 150,000 clones, more than 60% of them appearing once. Sequenced sample: PBMCs. The source is a woman in her forties in good health and CMV-seropositive.

The rearrangement uses TRBV6-5 and TRBJ2-3; 14 bases match TRBD2. The CDR3 has 15 residues. Per germline, CDR1 MNHEY and CDR2 SVGAGI. The ends lost 6 bases at V and 5 bases at J; junction bases unmatched: 4. As DNA, the CDR3 is TGTGCCAGCAGCCCGACTAGCGGGGGGGTAGATACGCAGTATTTT. Its protein is CASSPTSGGVDTQYF.

The chain links TRBV27 to TRBJ2-3; 7 nucleotides line up with TRBD2. Germline V lookup: CDR1 MNHEY, CDR2 SMNVEV (reference sequence). The CDR3 contains 17 residues. The V gene end was trimmed by 5 bases and the J gene end by 2 bases; junction bases not matched to a gene: 13. CDR3 region: CASSPNGLVGPTDTQYF. CDR3 DNA: TGTGCCAGCAGTCCCAACGGACTAGTGGGGCCCACAGATACGCAGTATTTT.

With respect to this clone: The same CDR3 also results from other DNA sequences found in this sample. The chain is built from TRBV4-1 and TRBJ1-6; 7 positions match TRBD1. CDR1 is MGHRA, CDR2 YSYEKL, per germline. The CDR3 contains 15 residues. With V trimmed by 1 base and J by 8 bases, 5 bases remained unmatched. CDR3 sequence: CASSQVGTGDSPLHF. The DNA of the CDR3 is TGCGCCAGCAGCCAAGTAGGAACAGGGGATTCACCCCTCCACTTT.

This chain joins TRBV9 and TRBJ2-1; 9 bases line up with TRBD2. This CDR3 has 15 residues. Germline CDR1 SGDLS, CDR2 YYNGEE. V gave up 3 bases and J gave up 9 bases; unmatched junction bases: 10. Here the CDR3 reads CASSAIAGVGGEQFF. CDR3 DNA: TGTGCCAGCAGCGCTATAGCGGGGGTGGGGGGTGAGCAGTTCTTC.

The rearrangement joins TRBV10-3 to TRBJ1-2; D gene ambiguous. Germline CDR1 and CDR2: ENHRY and SYGVKD. The CDR3 runs 15 residues. V was shortened by 0 bases and J by 7 bases, with 15 bases between the two germline ends. The CDR3 here is CAISESLQSYSGYTF. The CDR3 nucleotides are TGTGCCATCAGTGAGTCTTTACAGAGCTACAGTGGCTACACCTTC.

The V call is TRBV11-2, the J call TRBJ2-3; D may be TRBD2 (5 bases). The V end was cut by 8 bases, the J end by 5 bases, with 5 bases between. The length of the CDR3 is 10 residues. Germline CDR1 is SGHAT and CDR2 is FQNNGV. The CDR3 loop reads CASEGDTQYF. The CDR3 DNA reads TGTGCCAGCGAGGGAGATACGCAGTATTTT.

CDR3 residues: CASNQGYNEQFF. Written as DNA, the CDR3 is TGTGCCAGCAATCAGGGGTACAATGAGCAGTTCTTC. The chain carries TRBV2 and TRBJ2-1; D may be TRBD1 (6 bases). The CDR3 consists of 12 residues. Trimming took off 7 bases at V and 4 bases at J, with 8 bases between the two ends. CDR1 and CDR2 from the germline V gene are SNHLY and FYNNEI. The full variable domain, its missing parts supplied by reference TRBV2 and TRBJ2-1, is EPEVTQTPSHQVTQMGQEVILRCVPISNHLYFYWYRQILGQKVEFLVSFYNNEISEKSEIFDDQFSVERPDGSNFTLKIRSTKLEDSAMYFCASNQGYNEQFFGPGTRLTVL.